A single sample is the source of the 13 T cell receptor beta chains below, sequenced in a study of CD8 T cells in Susac syndrome (dated by TCRdb to the late 2010s). Library creation used the immunoSEQ multiplex PCR assay. RNA was extracted using the RNeasy kit, and about 0.45 to 1 microgram was reverse transcribed with random hexamers. The public reads were run again by TCRdb, first through fastp at Q25 and then through MiXCR, and only productive beta chains were kept. Records with the same CDR3 protein are collapsed into one entry carrying the most frequent genes and DNA. This sample is represented by about 140,000 distinct CDR3 sequences; more than 85% of them were singletons. The top ten clonotypes cover roughly 0.15% of the sample. The sequenced material came from CD4+ T cells from PBMCs. All receptors come from a human donor with Susac syndrome.

The rearrangement links TRBV30 to TRBJ1-5, with a tentative D call TRBD1 (5 bases). Germline V gene sequence: CDR1 GTSNPN, CDR2 SVGIG (reference sequence). This CDR3 region has 14 residues. Trimming stripped 2 bases from V and 0 bases from J, with 8 bases between. The CDR3 reads CAWSPGGSNQPQHF. The CDR3 DNA follows: TGTGCCTGGAGTCCCGGGGGTAGCAATCAGCCCCAGCATTTT.

The CDR3 is CASSVDLGNEQFF. CDR3 in DNA: TGTGCCAGCAGTGTGGACTTGGGCAATGAGCAGTTCTTC. This chain links TRBV6-1 with TRBJ2-1, with D possibly matching TRBD2 (5 bases). The CDR3 spans 13 residues. Trimming cost V 4 bases and J 6 bases, with 10 bases left between them. Germline V gives CDR1 MNHNS, CDR2 SASEGT.

The chain is built from TRBV28 and TRBJ2-7, with 7 positions matching TRBD2. V shed 6 bases, J shed 4 bases, and the junction held 6 bases outside the gene matches. The CDR3 sequence is 13 residues long. CDR1 and CDR2 (germline): MDHEN, SYDVKM. The CDR3 here is CASRDGTNYEQYF. CDR3 nucleotides: TGTGCCAGCAGAGACGGGACTAATTACGAGCAGTACTTC.

This sequence joins TRBV4-2 and TRBJ1-5; D not certain. Germline V gene sequence: CDR1 LGHNA, CDR2 YNFKEQ. The CDR3 covers 14 residues. Trimming stripped 6 bases from V and 5 bases from J, with 14 bases between. The CDR3 nucleotides read TGTGCCAGCAGTCACAACGGGCACGATCAGCCCCAGCATTTT. Translating it yields CASSHNGHDQPQHF.

The genes are TRBV3-1 and TRBJ2-7, with 8 bases matching TRBD2. This CDR3 has 14 amino acids. The V gene end was trimmed by 1 base and the J gene end by 4 bases; junction bases not matched to a gene: 3. Germline CDR1 reads LGHDT; CDR2 reads YNNKEL (reference sequence). DNA for the CDR3: TGTGCCAGCAGCCAAGCGGGAGGGCCGTACGAGCAGTACTTC. Its protein product is CASSQAGGPYEQYF.

The genes are TRBV29-1 and TRBJ2-7, with D unresolved. The CDR3 is 12 amino acids. V lost 3 bases and J lost 5, with 11 bases in between. The germline V gene has CDR1 SQVTM and CDR2 ANQGSEA. Written as DNA, the CDR3 is TGCAGCGTTGATACCGGGTCCCACGAGCAGTACTTC. Translation: CSVDTGSHEQYF.

The chain employs TRBV20-1 and TRBJ1-2, with D possibly TRBD1 on 5 matching bases. Trimming took off 3 bases at V and 4 bases at J, with 18 bases between the two ends. The CDR3 consists of 15 residues. Looked up from germline, CDR1 is DFQATT and CDR2 is SNEGSKA (reference sequence). The CDR3, as DNA: TGCAGTGCTAGCAAGACTTCAGGGTTAGCCTATGGCTACACCTTC. Translated, it gives CSASKTSGLAYGYTF.

The chain couples TRBV30 to TRBJ1-1; 9 bases are shared with TRBD1. This CDR3 comprises 15 residues. V lost 2 bases and J lost 4; bases outside the gene matches: 8. Germline V gives CDR1 GTSNPN, CDR2 SVGIG (reference sequence). CDR3 DNA: TGTGCCTGGAGTCGGTTGGGACAGGGCTCCACTGAAGCTTTCTTT. This gives the protein CAWSRLGQGSTEAFF.

This clonotype has just one count. The chain is built from TRBV14 and TRBJ2-5; tentatively, D is TRBD1 (5 bases). V lost 0 bases to trimming and J lost 9 bases, with 14 bases between them. The CDR3 runs 14 residues. In germline, CDR1 is SGHDN, CDR2 FVKESK. CDR3 residues: CASSQESDKRPQYF. The CDR3 DNA is TGTGCCAGCAGCCAAGAATCGGACAAGAGACCCCAGTACTTC.

V gene TRBV10-3 combines with J gene TRBJ2-7; 10 positions match TRBD2. The germline V gene encodes CDR1 ENHRY and CDR2 SYGVKD. V lost 6 bases and J lost 2; bases outside the gene matches: 4. The CDR3 contains 14 residues. The CDR3 spells CAIRELAGPYEQYF. For the CDR3, the DNA is TGTGCCATCAGGGAACTAGCGGGACCCTACGAGCAGTACTTC.

V and J are TRBV5-1 and TRBJ2-6; D is uncertain. Trimming took 7 bases from V and 3 from J, leaving 11 bases between them. Germline-derived CDR1 and CDR2 are SGHRS and YFSETQ. The CDR3 extends over 14 amino acids. The CDR3 loop reads CASGVGFGANVLTF. CDR3 DNA: TGCGCCAGCGGCGTCGGATTTGGGGCCAACGTCCTGACTTTC.

The rearrangement uses TRBV4-1 and TRBJ2-1; 10 bases map to TRBD2. V gave up 4 bases and J gave up 6 bases; unmatched junction bases: 0. Germline assignment: CDR1 MGHRA and CDR2 YSYEKL. The CDR3 totals 13 residues. In nucleotides, the CDR3 is TGCGCCAGCAGCCGGACTAGCGGCAATGAGCAGTTCTTC. Protein: CASSRTSGNEQFF.

This rearrangement joins TRBV20-1 to TRBJ1-1; no reliable D call. The V gene's germline CDR1 is DFQATT and CDR2 SNEGSKA (reference sequence). The germline V and J ends were trimmed by 7 bases and 9 bases, with 12 bases remaining between them. There are 10 residues in the CDR3. CDR3 sequence reads: CSGTADKAFF. Here the CDR3 DNA reads TGCAGTGGGACTGCTGATAAAGCTTTCTTT.